This T cell receptor (beta chain) was obtained from a study of control samples from healthy donors and cancer patients. Method: immunoSEQ multiplex PCR; TCRdb's copy keeps in-frame clones and lacks some. The sample includes about 190,000 clones, approximately 91% seen only once; the top ten take roughly 1.9%. The sample taken for sequencing was blood. The receptor was isolated from a man aged 30 to 45 in good health.

CDR3 DNA sequence: TGTGCCAGCAGGGAGGACAGGCCTAACTATGGCTACACCTTC. As protein: CASREDRPNYGYTF. This chain links TRBV25-1 with TRBJ1-2; 7 bases fit TRBD1. CDR3 length: 14 amino acids. V trimming: 6 bases; J trimming: 0 bases; junction bases outside the gene matches: 4. From germline, CDR1 is MGHDK and CDR2 SYGVNS.